This T cell receptor (beta chain) was captured in a study of T cell changes during pregnancy in multiple sclerosis. TCRdb's copy holds only in-frame clones and misses some; the assay was immunoSEQ multiplex PCR. The repertoire holds about 93,000 clones, with 91% as singletons. Regarding this clone: A junction end diverges from the germline sequence, so it may reflect a read error.

This TCR was recovered from a female donor in good health, enrolled as a control in a pregnancy study. The sequences come from peripheral blood, collected after pregnancy.

This CDR3 reads CASSLAGGTQYF. CDR3 nucleotide sequence: TGTGCTAGCAGCTTAGCAGGCGGGACGCAGTATTTT. The V and J genes are TRBV7-7 and TRBJ2-3; maybe TRBD2 (5 bases). The germline CDR1 and CDR2 sequences are SSHAT and FNYEAQ (reference sequence). This CDR3 has 12 amino acids.